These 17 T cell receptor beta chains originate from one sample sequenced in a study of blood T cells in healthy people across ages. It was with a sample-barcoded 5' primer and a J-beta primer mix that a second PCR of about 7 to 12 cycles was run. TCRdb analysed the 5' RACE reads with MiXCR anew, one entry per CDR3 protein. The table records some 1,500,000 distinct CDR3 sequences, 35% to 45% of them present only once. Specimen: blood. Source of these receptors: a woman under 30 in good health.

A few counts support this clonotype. The CDR3 bases are TGCAGCGCCAAGAGGACTAGCGGGAGATCCTACAATGAGCAGTTCTTC. Translating gives CSAKRTSGRSYNEQFF. This rearrangement joins TRBV29-1 to TRBJ2-1; TRBD2 matches 13 bases. From germline, CDR1 is SQVTM and CDR2 ANQGSEA. The CDR3 runs to 16 residues. Trimming cost V 7 bases and J 1 base; bases outside gene matches: 7.

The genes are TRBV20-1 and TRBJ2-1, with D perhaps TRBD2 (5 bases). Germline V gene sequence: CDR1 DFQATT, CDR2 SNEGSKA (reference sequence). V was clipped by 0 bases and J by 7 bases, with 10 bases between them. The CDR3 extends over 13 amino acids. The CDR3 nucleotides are TGCAGTGCTAGAGAGGGTAGCGTAAATGAGCAGTTCTTC. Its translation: CSAREGSVNEQFF.

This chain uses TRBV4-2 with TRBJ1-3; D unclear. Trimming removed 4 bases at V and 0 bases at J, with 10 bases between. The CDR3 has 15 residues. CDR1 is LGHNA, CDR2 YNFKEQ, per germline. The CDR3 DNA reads TGTGCCAGCAGCCGCCGTGGGGACTCTGGAAACACCATATATTTT. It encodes CASSRRGDSGNTIYF.

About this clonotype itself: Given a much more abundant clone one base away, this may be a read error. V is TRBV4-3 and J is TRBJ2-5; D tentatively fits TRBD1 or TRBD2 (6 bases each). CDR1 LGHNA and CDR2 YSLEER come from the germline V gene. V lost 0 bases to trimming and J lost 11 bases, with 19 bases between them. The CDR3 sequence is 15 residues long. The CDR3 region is CASSQDLLGGNEQYF. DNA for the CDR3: TGCGCCAGCAGCCAAGATCTCCTAGGGGGGAATGAGCAGTACTTC.

As DNA, the CDR3 is TGTGCCAGCAGCGTAGACAGGAAAAAAGCCTCTGGAAACACCATATATTTT. Translated: CASSVDRKKASGNTIYF. The rearrangement links TRBV9 to TRBJ1-3, with a weak D call TRBD1 (5 bases). The CDR3 runs to 17 residues. The V and J ends lost 0 bases and 0 bases respectively, with 13 bases between them. Germline loops: CDR1 SGDLS, CDR2 YYNGEE.

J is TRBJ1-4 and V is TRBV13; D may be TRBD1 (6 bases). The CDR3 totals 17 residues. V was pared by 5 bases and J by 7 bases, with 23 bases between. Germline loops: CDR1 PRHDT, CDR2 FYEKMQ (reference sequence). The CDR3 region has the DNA TGTGCCAGCAGCCCCCCGGGCGGATTGGGGGGCCGTGAAAAACTGTTTTTT. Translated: CASSPPGGLGGREKLFF.

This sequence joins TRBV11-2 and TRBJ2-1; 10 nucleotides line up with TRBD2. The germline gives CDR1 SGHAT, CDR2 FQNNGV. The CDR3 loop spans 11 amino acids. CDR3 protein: CSWLAGVSQFF. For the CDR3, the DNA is TGTTCGTGGCTAGCGGGAGTTTCACAGTTCTTC.

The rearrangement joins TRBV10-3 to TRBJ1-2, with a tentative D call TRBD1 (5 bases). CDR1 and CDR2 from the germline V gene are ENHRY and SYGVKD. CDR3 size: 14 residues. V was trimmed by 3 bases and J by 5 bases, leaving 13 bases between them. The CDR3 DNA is TGTGCCATCAGTGATGGCAGGGTCGGGTATGGCTACACCTTC. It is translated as CAISDGRVGYGYTF.

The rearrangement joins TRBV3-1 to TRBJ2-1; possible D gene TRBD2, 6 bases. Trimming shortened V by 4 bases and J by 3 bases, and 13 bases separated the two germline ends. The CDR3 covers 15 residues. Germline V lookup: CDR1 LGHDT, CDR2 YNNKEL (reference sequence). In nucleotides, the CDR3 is TGTGCCAGCAGCCGGCGGGGAGCGAACTACAATGAGCAGTTCTTC. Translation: CASSRRGANYNEQFF.

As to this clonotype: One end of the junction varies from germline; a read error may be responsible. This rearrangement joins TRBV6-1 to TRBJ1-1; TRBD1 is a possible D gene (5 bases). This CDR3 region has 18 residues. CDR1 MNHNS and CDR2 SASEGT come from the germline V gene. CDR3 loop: CASNTRVGDREKNTEAFF. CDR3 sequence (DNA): TGTGCCAGCAATACCAGGGTAGGGGATAGAGAGAAGAACACTGAAGCCTTCTTT.

Written as DNA, the CDR3 is TGTGCCACCAGTGATACTAAACTAGCGGGAGGGTACAATGAGCAGTTCTTC. It specifies CATSDTKLAGGYNEQFF. The rearrangement links TRBV24-1 to TRBJ2-1; 13 bases are a match to TRBD2. V shed 3 bases and J 4 bases; nucleotides not matched to a gene: 5. This CDR3 contains 17 residues. Looked up from germline, CDR1 is KGHDR and CDR2 is SFDVKD.

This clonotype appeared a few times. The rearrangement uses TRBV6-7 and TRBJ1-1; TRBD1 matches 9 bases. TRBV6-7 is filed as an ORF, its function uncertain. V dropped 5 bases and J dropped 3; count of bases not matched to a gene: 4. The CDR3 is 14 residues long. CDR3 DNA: TGTGCCAGCAGTCACAGACAGGGGGACACTGAAGCTTTCTTT. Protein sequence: CASSHRQGDTEAFF.

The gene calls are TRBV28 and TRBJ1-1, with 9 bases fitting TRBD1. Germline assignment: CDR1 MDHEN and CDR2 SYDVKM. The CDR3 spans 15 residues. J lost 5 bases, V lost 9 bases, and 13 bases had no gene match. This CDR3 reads CASHPSGTGNTEAFF. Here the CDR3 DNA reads TGTGCCAGTCACCCCTCCGGGACAGGGAATACTGAAGCTTTCTTT.

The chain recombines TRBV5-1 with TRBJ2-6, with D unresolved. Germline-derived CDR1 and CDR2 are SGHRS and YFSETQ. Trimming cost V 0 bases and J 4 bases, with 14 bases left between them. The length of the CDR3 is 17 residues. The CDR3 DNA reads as TGCGCCAGCAGCTTGGCCAAAGACGCCAGGGGGGCCAACGTCCTGACTTTC. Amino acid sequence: CASSLAKDARGANVLTF.

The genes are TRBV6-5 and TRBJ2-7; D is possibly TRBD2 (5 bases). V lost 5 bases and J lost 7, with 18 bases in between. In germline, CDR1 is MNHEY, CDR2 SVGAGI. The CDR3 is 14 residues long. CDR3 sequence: CASSRRASQDEQYF. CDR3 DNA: TGTGCCAGCAGTCGTCGGGCTAGCCAGGATGAGCAGTACTTC.

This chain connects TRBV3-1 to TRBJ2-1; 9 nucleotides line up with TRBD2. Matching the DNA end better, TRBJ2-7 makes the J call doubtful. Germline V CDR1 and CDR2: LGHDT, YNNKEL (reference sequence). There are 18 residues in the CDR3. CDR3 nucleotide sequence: TGTGCCAGCAGCCACGAGTTTTCGCGGGAGGGCCCCTACAATGAGCAGTACTTC. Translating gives CASSHEFSREGPYNEQYF.

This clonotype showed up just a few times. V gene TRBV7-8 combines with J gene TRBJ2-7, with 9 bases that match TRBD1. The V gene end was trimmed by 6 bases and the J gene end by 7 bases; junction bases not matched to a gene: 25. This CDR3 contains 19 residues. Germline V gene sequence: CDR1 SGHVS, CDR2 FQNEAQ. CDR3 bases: TGTGCCAGCAGTCCCACAGGGGGCGCCTATACGTTTCAATACAATGAGCAGTACTTC. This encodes CASSPTGGAYTFQYNEQYF.